The next 23 T cell receptor beta chains were all read from a single sample in a study of blood T cell repertoires in COVID-19. Sequenced by immunoSEQ multiplex PCR; TCRdb stores in-frame clones only, minus some. The table lists 200,000 to 250,000 clones, 85% to 90% of them singletons, with roughly 2.7% in the top ten. Source material: peripheral blood. The source is a man between 25 and 39 years old with COVID-19, enrolled during active disease.

The count of this clone is one. V usage is TRBV2 and J usage is TRBJ1-6; 9 bases map to TRBD1. There are 18 residues in the CDR3. Germline V gene data show CDR1 as SNHLY and CDR2 as FYNNEI. J was trimmed by 1 base and V by 6 bases; bases with no gene match: 10. The DNA of the CDR3 is TGTGCCAGCAGAATCCGGACAGGGGATGGATCCTATAATTCACCCCTCCACTTT. It is translated as CASRIRTGDGSYNSPLHF.

This CDR3 is CASSEVLSGSGYTF. The CDR3 DNA sequence: TGTGCCAGCAGTGAAGTTTTGTCTGGGAGTGGCTACACCTTC. The gene calls are TRBV6-1 and TRBJ1-2; no firm D call. CDR1 is MNHNS, CDR2 SASEGT, per germline. Trimming left V 1 base short and J 7 bases short, with 13 bases between. This CDR3 comprises 14 residues.

The rearrangement links TRBV29-1 to TRBJ1-2, with 7 bases identical to TRBD1. Trimming at V came to 7 bases and at J to 4 bases, leaving 3 bases not matched to a gene. Germline-derived CDR1 and CDR2 are SQVTM and ANQGSEA. CDR3 length: 11 amino acids. CDR3 DNA sequence: TGCAGCGCCCGGGACAGCTATGGCTACACCTTC. It translates to CSARDSYGYTF.

This chain joins TRBV7-9 and TRBJ1-2; 8 nucleotides align to TRBD1. The CDR3 loop spans 16 amino acids. The germline CDR1 and CDR2 sequences are SEHNR and FQNEAQ (reference sequence). The trim removed 3 bases at V and 0 bases at J, leaving 6 bases unmatched. As DNA, the CDR3 is TGTGCCAGCAGCTTGCCGGACAGGGACCCTAACTATGGCTACACCTTC. Its translation is CASSLPDRDPNYGYTF.

V and J are TRBV27 and TRBJ1-2, with 8 bases aligning to TRBD1. Looked up from germline, CDR1 is MNHEY and CDR2 is SMNVEV (reference sequence). Unmatched junction bases numbered 12, after V lost 6 bases and J lost 6 bases. The CDR3 runs to 15 residues. CDR3 amino acids: CASSPTPTGVHGYTF. The CDR3 coding sequence is TGTGCCAGCAGCCCCACCCCGACAGGGGTACATGGCTACACCTTC.

This clone was picked up a small number of times. The CDR3 here is CASSHLGTNQPQHF. The CDR3 coding sequence is TGTGCCAGCAGCCATCTAGGCACGAATCAGCCCCAGCATTTT. The V call is TRBV6-2 or TRBV6-3, the J call TRBJ1-5; no definite D call. This CDR3 is 14 amino acids long. From germline, CDR1 is MNHEY and CDR2 SVGEGT. Trimming shortened V by 6 bases and J by 4 bases, and 13 bases separated the two germline ends.

This chain connects TRBV19 to TRBJ2-1; D is perhaps TRBD1 (5 bases). The germline CDR1 and CDR2 sequences are LNHDA and SQIVND (reference sequence). The length of the CDR3 is 15 residues. The V end was cut by 6 bases, the J end by 3 bases, with 15 bases between. The CDR3 sequence is CASRLQGRGYNEQFF. The DNA for the CDR3 is TGTGCCAGTAGACTTCAGGGAAGGGGCTACAATGAGCAGTTCTTC.

V gene TRBV9 combines with J gene TRBJ2-1; no reliable D call. The germline V gene has CDR1 SGDLS and CDR2 YYNGEE. The CDR3 length is 14 residues. The germline V and J ends were trimmed by 1 base and 5 bases, with 10 bases remaining between them. CDR3 in DNA: TGTGCCAGCAGCGTACTAGGTGATGACAATGAGCAGTTCTTC. Translating gives CASSVLGDDNEQFF. The entire variable domain, with the rest obtained from reference TRBV9 and TRBJ2-1, is as follows: DSGVTQTPKHLITATGQRVTLRCSPRSGDLSVYWYQQSLDQGLQFLIQYYNGEERAKGNILERFSAQQFPDLHSELNLSSLELGDSALYFCASSVLGDDNEQFFGPGTRLTVL.

This clone was found once. The rearrangement uses TRBV5-4 and TRBJ2-7; TRBD2 agrees at 10 bases. Germline V CDR1 and CDR2: SGHNT, YYREEE (reference sequence). With 2 bases clipped from V and 0 bases from J, the junction kept 11 bases outside the gene matches. CDR3 length: 18 residues. The CDR3 is CASSFGGASGSLSYEQYF. Written as DNA, the CDR3 is TGTGCCAGCAGCTTTGGTGGGGCTAGCGGGAGCCTCTCCTACGAGCAGTACTTC. Complete variable domain (other parts from reference TRBV5-4 and TRBJ2-7): ETGVTQSPTHLIKTRGQQVTLRCSSQSGHNTVSWYQQALGQGPQFIFQYYREEENGRGNFPPRFSGLQFPNYSSELNVNALELDDSALYLCASSFGGASGSLSYEQYFGPGTRLTVT.

CDR3: CASSSQGDTQYF. The CDR3 DNA reads as TGTGCCAGCAGTTCCCAGGGGGATACGCAGTATTTT. The J gene is TRBJ2-3, the V gene TRBV6-2 or TRBV6-3; perhaps TRBD1 as D (6 bases). The CDR3 loop spans 12 amino acids. Trimming took 4 bases from V and 6 from J, leaving 8 bases between them. Germline loops: CDR1 MNHEY, CDR2 SVGEGT.

This rearrangement joins TRBV4-3 to TRBJ1-2, with 10 bases identical to TRBD1. Losses at the gene ends were 5 bases for V and 2 bases for J; bases not matched to a gene: 5. In germline, CDR1 is LGHNA, CDR2 YSLEER. The CDR3 extends over 15 amino acids. The CDR3 loop is CASSGGTGANYGYTF. The CDR3 nucleotides read TGCGCCAGCAGCGGCGGGACAGGGGCCAACTATGGCTACACCTTC.

The table lists this clone with a few counts. The chain employs TRBV5-5 and TRBJ1-2; 9 nucleotides match TRBD1. The CDR3 is made up of 14 amino acids. The junction had 5 bases not matched to a gene; V was cut back by 0 bases and J by 8 bases. Germline values: CDR1 SGHKS, CDR2 YYEKEE (reference sequence). The CDR3: CASSLEGQGLGYTF. The CDR3, as DNA: TGTGCCAGCAGCTTGGAGGGACAGGGTTTAGGCTACACCTTC.

With respect to this clone: Other DNA sequences in the sample encode the same CDR3. J is TRBJ1-5 and V is TRBV12-3 or TRBV12-4; D gene unclear. This CDR3 region has 13 residues. V dropped 3 bases and J dropped 4 bases, with 7 bases sitting between them. The DNA for the CDR3 is TGTGCCAGCAGTTTGACGGGAAATCAGCCCCAGCATTTT. It is translated as CASSLTGNQPQHF.

The CDR3 DNA reads as TGTGCCAGCAGTTACTCGGGACAACTAGGAAACACCATATATTTT. Translation gives CASSYSGQLGNTIYF. The V and J genes are TRBV6-5 and TRBJ1-3, with a weak D call TRBD1 (6 bases). With 0 bases removed from V and 4 bases from J, the gap between germline ends came to 10 bases. Germline-derived CDR1 and CDR2 are MNHEY and SVGAGI. The CDR3 consists of 15 residues.

The chain combines TRBV3-1 (or the pseudogene TRBV3-2) with TRBJ1-1; D perhaps matches TRBD1 (5 bases). The CDR3 totals 14 residues. Germline V gene data show CDR1 as LGHDT and CDR2 as YNNKEL (reference sequence). V dropped 5 bases and J dropped 6 bases, with 16 bases sitting between them. CDR3: CASSNQGGRAEAFF. Here the CDR3 DNA reads TGTGCCAGCAGCAACCAGGGAGGGAGGGCTGAAGCTTTCTTT.

The chain couples TRBV30 to TRBJ1-4, with TRBD1 matching 7 bases. V gave up 5 bases and J gave up 7 bases; unmatched junction bases: 7. Per germline, CDR1 GTSNPN and CDR2 SVGIG (reference sequence). This CDR3 is built from 13 residues. CDR3 sequence reads: CAWGTALGEKLFF. As DNA, the CDR3 is TGTGCCTGGGGGACAGCCTTGGGTGAAAAACTGTTTTTT.

This chain connects TRBV5-1 to TRBJ1-6, with D possibly being TRBD1 (5 bases). Germline CDR1 and CDR2: SGHRS and YFSETQ. V was pared by 4 bases and J by 6 bases, with 11 bases between. CDR3 length equals 14 residues. CDR3 bases: TGCGCCAGCAGCAAGCAGGGTACTAATTCACCCCTCCACTTT. It encodes CASSKQGTNSPLHF.

This clone has just one count. This chain uses TRBV7-6 with TRBJ1-3, with a possible D match to TRBD1 (6 bases). Deletions cut 5 bases from V and 0 bases from J, with 14 bases between. CDR1 is SGHVS and CDR2 is FNYEAQ in the germline V gene. The CDR3 extends over 16 amino acids. CDR3 sequence: CASSQGHALSGNTIYF. The DNA for the CDR3 is TGTGCCAGCAGCCAGGGACACGCTCTCTCTGGAAACACCATATATTTT.

This chain connects TRBV7-9 to TRBJ2-5, with 9 bases identical to TRBD2. The germline CDR1 and CDR2 sequences are SEHNR and FQNEAQ (reference sequence). The CDR3 has 17 residues. Trimming took 2 bases from V and 4 from J; bases not matched to a gene: 11. CDR3 sequence reads: CASSLSSGGREGETQYF. CDR3 DNA: TGTGCCAGCAGCTTATCCTCTGGCGGGAGGGAGGGAGAGACCCAGTACTTC.

Details on this clone: Other DNA variants within this sample encode the same CDR3. The CDR3 is CASSLARYNEQFF. As DNA, the CDR3 is TGTGCCAGCAGCTTAGCCAGGTATAATGAGCAGTTCTTC. The V gene is TRBV11-2, the J gene TRBJ2-1; no clear D gene. V was trimmed by 1 base and J by 7 bases, leaving 8 bases between them. This CDR3 comprises 13 residues. The germline V gene encodes CDR1 SGHAT and CDR2 FQNNGV.

V is TRBV6-2 or TRBV6-3 and J is TRBJ1-1; TRBD1 is a possible D gene (5 bases). The germline CDR1 and CDR2 sequences are MNHEY and SVGEGT. The ends were cut back, 0 bases at V and 4 bases at J, with 15 bases in the middle. The CDR3 has 16 residues. In DNA, the CDR3 is TGTGCCAGCAGTTACTCCGCAGGGTATGGTGTCACTGAAGCTTTCTTT. Translation: CASSYSAGYGVTEAFF.

CDR3 sequence: CASSQPQGSYEQYF. The CDR3 nucleotides are TGTGCCAGCAGTCAACCACAGGGTTCCTACGAGCAGTACTTC. The V and J genes are TRBV6-2 or TRBV6-3 and TRBJ2-7; D is possibly TRBD1 (6 bases). With 5 bases removed from V and 1 base from J, the gap between germline ends came to 12 bases. CDR1 is MNHEY, CDR2 SVGEGT, per germline. The CDR3 is 14 amino acids.

This clone was found a few times. The chain couples TRBV7-8 to TRBJ2-2; D possibly corresponds to TRBD2 (5 bases). CDR1 and CDR2 (germline): SGHVS, FQNEAQ. The CDR3 covers 14 residues. V was trimmed by 1 base and J by 7 bases, leaving 10 bases between them. The CDR3 loop reads CASSLEVGSGELFF. The DNA for the CDR3 is TGTGCCAGCAGCTTAGAAGTGGGGAGCGGGGAGCTGTTTTTT. The whole variable domain, filled in from reference TRBV7-8 and TRBJ2-2, reads GAGVSQSPRYKVAKRGQDVALRCDPISGHVSLFWYQQALGQGPEFLTYFQNEAQLDKSGLPSDRFFAERPEGSVSTLKIQRTQQEDSAVYLCASSLEVGSGELFFGEGSRLTVL.